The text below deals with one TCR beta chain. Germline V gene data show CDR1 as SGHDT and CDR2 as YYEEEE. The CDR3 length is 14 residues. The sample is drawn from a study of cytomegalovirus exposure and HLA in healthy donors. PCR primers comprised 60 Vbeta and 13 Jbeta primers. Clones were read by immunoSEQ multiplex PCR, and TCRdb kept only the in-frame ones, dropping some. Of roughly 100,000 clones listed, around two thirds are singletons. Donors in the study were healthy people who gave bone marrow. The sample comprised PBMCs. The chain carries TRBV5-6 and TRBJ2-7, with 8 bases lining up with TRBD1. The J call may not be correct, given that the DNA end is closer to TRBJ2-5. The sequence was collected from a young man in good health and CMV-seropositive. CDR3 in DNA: TGTGCCAGCAGCTCACCAGGGGGCCGAGAGACCCAGTACTTC. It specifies CASSSPGGRETQYF.